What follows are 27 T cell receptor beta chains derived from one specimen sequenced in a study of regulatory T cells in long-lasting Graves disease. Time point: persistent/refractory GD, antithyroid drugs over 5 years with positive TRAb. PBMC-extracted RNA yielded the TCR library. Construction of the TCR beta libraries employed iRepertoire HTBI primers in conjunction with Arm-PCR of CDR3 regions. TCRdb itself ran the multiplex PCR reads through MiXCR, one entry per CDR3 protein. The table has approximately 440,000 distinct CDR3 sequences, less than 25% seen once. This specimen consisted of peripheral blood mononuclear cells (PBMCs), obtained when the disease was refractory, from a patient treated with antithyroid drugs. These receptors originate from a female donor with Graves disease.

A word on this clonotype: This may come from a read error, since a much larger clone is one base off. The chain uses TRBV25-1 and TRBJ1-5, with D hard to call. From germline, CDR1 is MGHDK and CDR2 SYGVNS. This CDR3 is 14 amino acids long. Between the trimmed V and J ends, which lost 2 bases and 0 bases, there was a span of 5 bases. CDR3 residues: CASSEVYSNQPQHF. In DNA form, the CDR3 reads TGTGCCAGCAGTGAAGTCTATAGCAATCAGCCCCAGCATTTT.

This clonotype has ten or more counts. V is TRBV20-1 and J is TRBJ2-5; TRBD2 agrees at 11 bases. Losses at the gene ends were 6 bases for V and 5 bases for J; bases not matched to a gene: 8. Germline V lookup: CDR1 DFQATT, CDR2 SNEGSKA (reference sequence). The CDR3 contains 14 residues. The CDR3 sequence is CSAGTSGGGETQYF. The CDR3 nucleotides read TGCAGTGCAGGGACTAGCGGAGGGGGGGAGACCCAGTACTTC.

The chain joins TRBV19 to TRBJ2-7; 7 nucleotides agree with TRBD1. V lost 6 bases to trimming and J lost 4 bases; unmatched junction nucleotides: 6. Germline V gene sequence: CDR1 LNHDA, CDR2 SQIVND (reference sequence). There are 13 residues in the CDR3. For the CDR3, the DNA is TGTGCCAGTAGAACGGACAGGTTTTACGAGCAGTACTTC. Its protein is CASRTDRFYEQYF. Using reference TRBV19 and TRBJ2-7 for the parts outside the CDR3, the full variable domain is DGGITQSPKYLFRKEGQNVTLSCEQNLNHDAMYWYRQDPGQGLRLIYYSQIVNDFQKGDIAEGYSVSREKKESFPLTVTSAQKNPTAFYLCASRTDRFYEQYFGPGTRLTVT.

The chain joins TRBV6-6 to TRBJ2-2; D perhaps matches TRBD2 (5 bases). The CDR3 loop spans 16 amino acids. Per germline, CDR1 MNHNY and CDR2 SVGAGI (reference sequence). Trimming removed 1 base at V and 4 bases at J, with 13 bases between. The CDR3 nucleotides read TGTGCCAGCAGTTACTGGAGTGGAGGAAGCACCGGGGAGCTGTTTTTT. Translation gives CASSYWSGGSTGELFF.

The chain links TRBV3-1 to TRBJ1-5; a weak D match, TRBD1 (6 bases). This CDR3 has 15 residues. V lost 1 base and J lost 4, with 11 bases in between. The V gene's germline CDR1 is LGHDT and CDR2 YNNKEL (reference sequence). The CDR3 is CASSQGDTTNQPQHF. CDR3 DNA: TGTGCCAGCAGCCAAGGGGACACCACGAATCAGCCCCAGCATTTT.

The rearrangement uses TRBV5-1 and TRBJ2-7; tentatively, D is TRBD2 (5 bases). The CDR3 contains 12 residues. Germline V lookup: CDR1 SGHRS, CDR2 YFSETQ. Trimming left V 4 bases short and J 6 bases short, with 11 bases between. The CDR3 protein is CASSVGAGEQYF. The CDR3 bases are TGCGCCAGCAGCGTCGGTGCGGGCGAGCAGTACTTC.

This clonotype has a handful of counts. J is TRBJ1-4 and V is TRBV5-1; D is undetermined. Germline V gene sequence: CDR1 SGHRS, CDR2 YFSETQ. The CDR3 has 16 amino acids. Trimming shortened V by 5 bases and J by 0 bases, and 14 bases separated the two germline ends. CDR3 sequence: CASSSANTATNEKLFF. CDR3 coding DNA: TGCGCCAGCAGTAGCGCGAACACGGCAACTAATGAAAAACTGTTTTTT.

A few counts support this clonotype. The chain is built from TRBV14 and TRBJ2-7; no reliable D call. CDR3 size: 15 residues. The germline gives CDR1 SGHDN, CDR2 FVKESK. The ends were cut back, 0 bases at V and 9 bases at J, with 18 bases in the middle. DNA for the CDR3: TGTGCCAGCAGCCAAGATATTGGCCCTACCAGGACGCAGTACTTC. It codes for CASSQDIGPTRTQYF.

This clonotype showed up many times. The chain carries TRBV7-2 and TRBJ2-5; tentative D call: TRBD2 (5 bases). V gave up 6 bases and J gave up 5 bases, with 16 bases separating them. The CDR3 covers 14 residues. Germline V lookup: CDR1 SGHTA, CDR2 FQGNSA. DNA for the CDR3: TGTGCCAGCAGACCCAATCTACGCGGGGAGACCCAGTACTTC. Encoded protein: CASRPNLRGETQYF.

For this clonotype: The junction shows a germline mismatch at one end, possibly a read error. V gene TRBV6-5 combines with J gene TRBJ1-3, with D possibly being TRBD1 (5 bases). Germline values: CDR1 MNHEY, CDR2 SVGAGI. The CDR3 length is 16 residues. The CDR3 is CASNYAPQGSGNTIYF. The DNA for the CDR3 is TGTGCCAGCAATTACGCACCGCAGGGATCCGGAAACACCATATATTTT.

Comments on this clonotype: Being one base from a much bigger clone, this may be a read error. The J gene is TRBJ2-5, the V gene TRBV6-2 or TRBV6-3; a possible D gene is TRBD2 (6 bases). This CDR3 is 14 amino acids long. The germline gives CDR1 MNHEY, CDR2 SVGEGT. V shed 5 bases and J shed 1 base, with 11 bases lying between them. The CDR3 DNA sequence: TGTGCCAGCAGTGAATTAGCGGCCCAAGAGACCCAGTACTTC. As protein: CASSELAAQETQYF.

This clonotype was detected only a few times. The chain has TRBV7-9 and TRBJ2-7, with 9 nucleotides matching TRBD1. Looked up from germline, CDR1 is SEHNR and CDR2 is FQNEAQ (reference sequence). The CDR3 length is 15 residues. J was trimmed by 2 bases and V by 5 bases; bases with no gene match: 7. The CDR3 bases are TGTGCCAGCAGCCCCGGACAGGGGTGGACCTACGAGCAGTACTTC. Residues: CASSPGQGWTYEQYF.

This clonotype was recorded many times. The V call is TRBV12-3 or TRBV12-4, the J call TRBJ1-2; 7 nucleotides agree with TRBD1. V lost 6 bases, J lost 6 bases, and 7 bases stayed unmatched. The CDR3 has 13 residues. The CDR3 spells CASRYGTADGYTF. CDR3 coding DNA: TGTGCCAGCAGATATGGGACAGCGGATGGCTACACCTTC.

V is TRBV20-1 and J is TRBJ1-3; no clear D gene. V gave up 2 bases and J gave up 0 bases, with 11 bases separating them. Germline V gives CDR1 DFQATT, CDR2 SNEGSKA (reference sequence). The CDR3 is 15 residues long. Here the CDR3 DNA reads TGCAGTGCTAGAATTGGAGGATCCTCTGGAAACACCATATATTTT. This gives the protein CSARIGGSSGNTIYF.

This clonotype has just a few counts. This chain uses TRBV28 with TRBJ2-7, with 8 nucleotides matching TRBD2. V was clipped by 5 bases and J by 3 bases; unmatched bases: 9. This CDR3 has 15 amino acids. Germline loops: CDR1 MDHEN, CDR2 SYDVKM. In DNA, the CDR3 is TGTGCCAGCAGTACAGGAGCGGGAGTTCGCTACGAGCAGTACTTC. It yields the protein CASSTGAGVRYEQYF.

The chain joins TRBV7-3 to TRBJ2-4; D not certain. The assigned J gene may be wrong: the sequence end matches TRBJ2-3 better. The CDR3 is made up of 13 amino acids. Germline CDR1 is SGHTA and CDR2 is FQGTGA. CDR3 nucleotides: TGTGCCAGCAGCCCATCGTGGCCCGATACGCAGTATTTT. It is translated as CASSPSWPDTQYF.

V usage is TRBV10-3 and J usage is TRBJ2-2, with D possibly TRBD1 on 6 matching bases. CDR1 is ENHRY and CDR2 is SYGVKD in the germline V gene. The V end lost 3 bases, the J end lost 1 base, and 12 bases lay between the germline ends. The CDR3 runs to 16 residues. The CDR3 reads CAISDRSGVNTGELFF. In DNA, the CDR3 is TGTGCCATCAGTGATCGGTCAGGGGTGAACACCGGGGAGCTGTTTTTT.

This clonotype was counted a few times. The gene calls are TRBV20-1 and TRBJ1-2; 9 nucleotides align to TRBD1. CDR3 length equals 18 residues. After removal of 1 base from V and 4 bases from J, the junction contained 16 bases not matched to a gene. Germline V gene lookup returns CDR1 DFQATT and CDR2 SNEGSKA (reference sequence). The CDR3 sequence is CSARVPFAEPGQGYGYTF. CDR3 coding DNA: TGCAGTGCTAGAGTACCTTTTGCGGAACCGGGACAGGGCTATGGCTACACCTTC.

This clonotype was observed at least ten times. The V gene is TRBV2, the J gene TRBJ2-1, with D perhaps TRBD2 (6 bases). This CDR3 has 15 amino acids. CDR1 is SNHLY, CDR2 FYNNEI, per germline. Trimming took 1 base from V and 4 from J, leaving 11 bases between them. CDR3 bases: TGTGCCAGCAGTGAAGTGGGGGGACCTTACAATGAGCAGTTCTTC. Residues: CASSEVGGPYNEQFF. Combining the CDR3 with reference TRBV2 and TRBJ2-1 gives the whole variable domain EPEVTQTPSHQVTQMGQEVILRCVPISNHLYFYWYRQILGQKVEFLVSFYNNEISEKSEIFDDQFSVERPDGSNFTLKIRSTKLEDSAMYFCASSEVGGPYNEQFFGPGTRLTVL.

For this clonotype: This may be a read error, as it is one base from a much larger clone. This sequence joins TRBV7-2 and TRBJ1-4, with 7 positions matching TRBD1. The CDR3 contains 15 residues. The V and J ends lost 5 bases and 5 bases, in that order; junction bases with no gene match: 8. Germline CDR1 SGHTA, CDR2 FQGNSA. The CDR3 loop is CASSQGGITNEKLFF. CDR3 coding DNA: TGTGCCAGCAGCCAAGGGGGCATAACAAATGAAAAACTGTTTTTT.

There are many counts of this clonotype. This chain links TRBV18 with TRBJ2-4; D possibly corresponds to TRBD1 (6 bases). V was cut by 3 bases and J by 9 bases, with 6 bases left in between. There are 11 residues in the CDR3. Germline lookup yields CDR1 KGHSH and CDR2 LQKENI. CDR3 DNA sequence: TGTGCCAGCTCACCGGGGGCCATTCAGTACTTC. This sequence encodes CASSPGAIQYF.

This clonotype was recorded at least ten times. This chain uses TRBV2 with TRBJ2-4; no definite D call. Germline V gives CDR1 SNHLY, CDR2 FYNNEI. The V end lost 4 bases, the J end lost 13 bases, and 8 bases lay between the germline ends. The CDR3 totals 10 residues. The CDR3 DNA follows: TGTGCCAGCAGTGTGACGGACCAGTACTTC. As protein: CASSVTDQYF.

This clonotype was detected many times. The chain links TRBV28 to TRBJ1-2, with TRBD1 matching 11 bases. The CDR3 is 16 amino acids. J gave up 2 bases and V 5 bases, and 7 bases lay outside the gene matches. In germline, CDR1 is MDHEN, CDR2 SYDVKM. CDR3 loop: CASSRTGGAANYGYTF. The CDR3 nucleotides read TGTGCCAGCAGTCGGACAGGGGGCGCGGCCAACTATGGCTACACCTTC.

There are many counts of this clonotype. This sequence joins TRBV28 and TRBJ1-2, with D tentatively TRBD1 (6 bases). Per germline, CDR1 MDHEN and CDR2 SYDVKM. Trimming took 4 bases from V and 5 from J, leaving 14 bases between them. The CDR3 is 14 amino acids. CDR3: CASSSGDTGYGYTF. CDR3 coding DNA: TGTGCCAGCAGTTCGGGGGACACGGGTTATGGCTACACCTTC.

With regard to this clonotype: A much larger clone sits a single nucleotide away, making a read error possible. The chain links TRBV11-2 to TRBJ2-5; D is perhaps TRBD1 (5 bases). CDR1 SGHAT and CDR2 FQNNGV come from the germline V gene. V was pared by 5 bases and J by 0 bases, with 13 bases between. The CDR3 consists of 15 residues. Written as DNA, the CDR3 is TGTGCCAGCAGCCCTTACAGGACCGACCAAGAGACCCAGTACTTC. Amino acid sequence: CASSPYRTDQETQYF.

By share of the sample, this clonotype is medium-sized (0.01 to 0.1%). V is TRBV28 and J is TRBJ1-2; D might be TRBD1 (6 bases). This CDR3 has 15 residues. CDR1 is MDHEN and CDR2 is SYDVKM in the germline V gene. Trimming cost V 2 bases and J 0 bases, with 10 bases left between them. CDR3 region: CASSLTGTSNYGYTF. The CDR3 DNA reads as TGTGCCAGCAGTTTAACCGGGACATCTAACTATGGCTACACCTTC.

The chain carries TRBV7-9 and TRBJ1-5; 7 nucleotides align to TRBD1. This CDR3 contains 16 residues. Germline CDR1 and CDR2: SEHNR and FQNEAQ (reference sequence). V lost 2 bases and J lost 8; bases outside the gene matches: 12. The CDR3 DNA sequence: TGTGCCAGCAGCTTAATGACAGGGAGTTCCGTGGAGCCCCAGCATTTT. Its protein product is CASSLMTGSSVEPQHF. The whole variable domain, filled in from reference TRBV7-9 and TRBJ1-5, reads DTGVSQNPRHKITKRGQNVTFRCDPISEHNRLYWYRQTLGQGPEFLTYFQNEAQLEKSRLLSDRFSAERPKGSFSTLEIQRTEQGDSAMYLCASSLMTGSSVEPQHFGDGTRLSIL.